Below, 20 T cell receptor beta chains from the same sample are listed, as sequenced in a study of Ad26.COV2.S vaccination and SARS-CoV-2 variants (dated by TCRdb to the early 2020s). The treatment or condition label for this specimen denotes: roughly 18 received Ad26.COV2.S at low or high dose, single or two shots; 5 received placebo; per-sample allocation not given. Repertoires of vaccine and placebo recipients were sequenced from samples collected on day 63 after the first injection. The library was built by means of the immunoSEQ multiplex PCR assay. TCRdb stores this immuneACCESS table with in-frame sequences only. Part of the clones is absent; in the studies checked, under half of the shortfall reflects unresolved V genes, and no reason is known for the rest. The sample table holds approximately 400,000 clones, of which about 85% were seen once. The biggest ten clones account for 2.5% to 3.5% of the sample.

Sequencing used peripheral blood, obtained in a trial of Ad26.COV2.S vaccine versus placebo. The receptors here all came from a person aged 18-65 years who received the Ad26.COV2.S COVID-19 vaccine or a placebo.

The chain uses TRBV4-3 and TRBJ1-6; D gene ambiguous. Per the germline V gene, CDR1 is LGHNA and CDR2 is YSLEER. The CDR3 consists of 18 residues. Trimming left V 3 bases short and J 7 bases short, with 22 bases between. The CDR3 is CASSHIYAPDPGNSPLHF. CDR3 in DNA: TGCGCCAGCAGCCATATTTATGCCCCAGACCCTGGGAATTCACCCCTCCACTTT.

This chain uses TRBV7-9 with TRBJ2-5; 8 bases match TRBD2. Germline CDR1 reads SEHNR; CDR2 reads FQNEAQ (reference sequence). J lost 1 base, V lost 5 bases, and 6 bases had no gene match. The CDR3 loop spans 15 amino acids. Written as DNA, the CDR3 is TGTGCCAGCAGCAAGGGACTAGTCATCCAAGAGACCCAGTACTTC. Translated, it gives CASSKGLVIQETQYF.

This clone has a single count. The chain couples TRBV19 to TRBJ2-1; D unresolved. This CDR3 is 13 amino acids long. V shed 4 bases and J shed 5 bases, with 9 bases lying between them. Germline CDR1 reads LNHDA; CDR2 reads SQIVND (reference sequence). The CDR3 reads CASSTSTHNEQFF. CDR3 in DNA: TGTGCCAGTAGTACCTCAACCCACAATGAGCAGTTCTTC.

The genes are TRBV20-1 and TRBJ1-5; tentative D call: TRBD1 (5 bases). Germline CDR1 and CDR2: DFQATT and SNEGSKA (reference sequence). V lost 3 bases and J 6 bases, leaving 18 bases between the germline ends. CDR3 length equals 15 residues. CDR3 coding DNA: TGCAGTGCTAGTATCGGGCAGACGGGGGGTCAGCCCCAGCATTTT. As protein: CSASIGQTGGQPQHF.

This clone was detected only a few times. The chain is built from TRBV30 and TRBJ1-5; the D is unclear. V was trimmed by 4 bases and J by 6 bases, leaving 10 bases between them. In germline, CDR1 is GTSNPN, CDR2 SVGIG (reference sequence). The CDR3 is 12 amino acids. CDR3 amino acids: CAWTQSGQPQHF. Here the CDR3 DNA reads TGTGCCTGGACCCAATCGGGTCAGCCCCAGCATTTT.

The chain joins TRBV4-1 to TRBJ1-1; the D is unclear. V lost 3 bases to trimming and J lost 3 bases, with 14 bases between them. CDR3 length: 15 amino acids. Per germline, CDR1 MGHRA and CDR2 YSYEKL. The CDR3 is CASSQRSDQHTEAFF. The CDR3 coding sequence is TGCGCCAGCAGCCAGCGATCGGACCAACACACTGAAGCTTTCTTT.

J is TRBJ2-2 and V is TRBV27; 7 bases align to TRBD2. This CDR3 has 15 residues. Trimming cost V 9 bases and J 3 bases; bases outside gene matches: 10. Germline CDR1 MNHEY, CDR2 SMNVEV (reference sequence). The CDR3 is CARVGTGLHTGELFF. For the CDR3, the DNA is TGTGCCAGGGTGGGCACGGGACTACACACCGGGGAGCTGTTTTTT.

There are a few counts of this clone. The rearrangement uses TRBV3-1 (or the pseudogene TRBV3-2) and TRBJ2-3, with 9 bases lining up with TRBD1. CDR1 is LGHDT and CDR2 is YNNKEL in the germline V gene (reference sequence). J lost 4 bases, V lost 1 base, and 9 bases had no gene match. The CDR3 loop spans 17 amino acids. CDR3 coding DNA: TGTGCCAGCAGCCAAGGGGTCACAGGGGGCCAAGCAGATACGCAGTATTTT. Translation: CASSQGVTGGQADTQYF.

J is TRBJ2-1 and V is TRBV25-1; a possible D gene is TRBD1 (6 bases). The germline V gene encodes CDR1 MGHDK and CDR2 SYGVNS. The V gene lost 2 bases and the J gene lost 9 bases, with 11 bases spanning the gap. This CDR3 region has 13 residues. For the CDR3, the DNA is TGTGCCAGCAGTGAAAATTTAGGGGGTGAGCAGTTCTTC. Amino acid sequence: CASSENLGGEQFF. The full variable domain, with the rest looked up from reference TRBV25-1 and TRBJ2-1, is EADIYQTPRYLVIGTGKKITLECSQTMGHDKMYWYQQDPGMELHLIHYSYGVNSTEKGDLSSESTVSRIRTEHFPLTLESARPSHTSQYLCASSENLGGEQFFGPGTRLTVL.

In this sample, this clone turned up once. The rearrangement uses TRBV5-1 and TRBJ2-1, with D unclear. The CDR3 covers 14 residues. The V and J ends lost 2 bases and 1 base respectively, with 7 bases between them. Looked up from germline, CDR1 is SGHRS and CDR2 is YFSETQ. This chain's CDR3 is CASSFTESYNEQFF. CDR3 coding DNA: TGCGCCAGCAGCTTTACAGAATCCTACAATGAGCAGTTCTTC.

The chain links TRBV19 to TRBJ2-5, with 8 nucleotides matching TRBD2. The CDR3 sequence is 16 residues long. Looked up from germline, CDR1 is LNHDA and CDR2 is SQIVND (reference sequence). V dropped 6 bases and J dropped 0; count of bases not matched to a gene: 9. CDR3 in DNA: TGTGCCAGTAGGATCCGGGGGGGACCATACCAAGAGACCCAGTACTTC. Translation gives CASRIRGGPYQETQYF.

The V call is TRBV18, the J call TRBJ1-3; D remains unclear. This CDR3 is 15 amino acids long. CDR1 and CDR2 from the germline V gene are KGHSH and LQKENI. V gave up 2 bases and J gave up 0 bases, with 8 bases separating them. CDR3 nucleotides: TGTGCCAGCTCACCAAACAGTCACTCTGGAAACACCATATATTTT. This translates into CASSPNSHSGNTIYF. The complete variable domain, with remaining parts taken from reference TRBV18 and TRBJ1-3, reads NAGVMQNPRHLVRRRGQEARLRCSPMKGHSHVYWYRQLPEEGLKFMVYLQKENIIDESGMPKERFSAEFPKEGPSILRIQQVVRGDSAAYFCASSPNSHSGNTIYFGEGSWLTVV.

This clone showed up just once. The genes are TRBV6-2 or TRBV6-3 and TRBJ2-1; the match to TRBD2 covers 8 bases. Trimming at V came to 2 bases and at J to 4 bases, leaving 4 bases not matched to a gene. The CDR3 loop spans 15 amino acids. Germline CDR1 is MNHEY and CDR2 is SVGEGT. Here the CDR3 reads CASSYVGLGYNEQFF. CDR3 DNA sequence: TGTGCCAGCAGTTACGTGGGACTAGGTTACAATGAGCAGTTCTTC.

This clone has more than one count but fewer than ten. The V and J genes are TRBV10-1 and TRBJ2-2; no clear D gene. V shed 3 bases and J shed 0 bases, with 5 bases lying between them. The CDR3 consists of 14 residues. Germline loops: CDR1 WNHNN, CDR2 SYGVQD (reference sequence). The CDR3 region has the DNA TGCGCCAGCAGTGAACTATCGAACACCGGGGAGCTGTTTTTT. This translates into CASSELSNTGELFF.

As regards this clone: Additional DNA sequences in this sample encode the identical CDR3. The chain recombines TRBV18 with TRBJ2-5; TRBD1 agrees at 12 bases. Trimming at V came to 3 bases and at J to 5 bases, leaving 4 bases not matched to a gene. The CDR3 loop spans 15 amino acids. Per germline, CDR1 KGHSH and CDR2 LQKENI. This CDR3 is CASSPGTGGEETQYF. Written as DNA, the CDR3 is TGTGCCAGCTCACCCGGGACAGGGGGCGAGGAGACCCAGTACTTC.

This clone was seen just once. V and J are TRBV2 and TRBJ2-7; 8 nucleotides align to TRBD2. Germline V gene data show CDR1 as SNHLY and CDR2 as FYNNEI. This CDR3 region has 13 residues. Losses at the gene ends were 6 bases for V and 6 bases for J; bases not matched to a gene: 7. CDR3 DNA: TGTGCCAGCAGGGTGGGACTAGGCCTCGAGCAGTACTTC. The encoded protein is CASRVGLGLEQYF.

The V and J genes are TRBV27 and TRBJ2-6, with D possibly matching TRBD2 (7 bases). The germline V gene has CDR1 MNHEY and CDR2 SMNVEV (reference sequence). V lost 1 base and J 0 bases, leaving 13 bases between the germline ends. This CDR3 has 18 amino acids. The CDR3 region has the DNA TGTGCCAGCAGTTTATACGCGGGGGCCAACTCTGGGGCCAACGTCCTGACTTTC. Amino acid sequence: CASSLYAGANSGANVLTF.

The DNA of the CDR3 is TGTGCCACCAGTGAAGCCGTAAACTATGGCTACACCTTC. The encoded protein is CATSEAVNYGYTF. The rearrangement uses TRBV24-1 and TRBJ1-2; D is uncertain. V lost 4 bases to trimming and J lost 2 bases, with 7 bases between them. Germline CDR1 is KGHDR and CDR2 is SFDVKD. The CDR3 consists of 13 residues.

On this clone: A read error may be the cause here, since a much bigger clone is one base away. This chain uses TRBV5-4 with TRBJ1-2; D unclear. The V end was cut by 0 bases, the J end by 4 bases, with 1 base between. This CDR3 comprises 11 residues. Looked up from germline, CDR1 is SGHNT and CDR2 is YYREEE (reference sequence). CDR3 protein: CASSLAYGYTF. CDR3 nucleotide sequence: TGTGCCAGCAGCTTGGCCTATGGCTACACCTTC.

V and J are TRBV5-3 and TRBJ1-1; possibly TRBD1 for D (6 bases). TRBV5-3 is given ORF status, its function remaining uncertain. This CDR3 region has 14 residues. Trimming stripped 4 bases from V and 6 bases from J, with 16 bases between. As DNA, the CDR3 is TGTGCCAGAAGCCGCAGGGGCCCGGCTCCTGAAGCTTTCTTT. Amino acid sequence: CARSRRGPAPEAFF.